The 16 T cell receptor beta chains listed next were all sequenced from one sample in a study of cytomegalovirus exposure and HLA in healthy donors. PCR amplification relied on 60 Vbeta primers (plus 13 Jbeta primers). Using immunoSEQ multiplex PCR, the repertoire was profiled, and TCRdb retains in-frame clones only, with some absent. Seen here are approximately 85,000 clones, 80% observed once, and the top ten hold 32%. Sequenced material: PBMCs. Every receptor here comes from a man aged 50 or older in good health and CMV-seropositive.

The chain links TRBV5-1 to TRBJ2-1; tentatively, D is TRBD2 (6 bases). The germline V gene encodes CDR1 SGHRS and CDR2 YFSETQ. There are 14 residues in the CDR3. The ends were cut back, 3 bases at V and 4 bases at J, with 11 bases in the middle. The CDR3 DNA sequence: TGCGCCAGCAGCTCCTCGGGACTTTACAATGAGCAGTTCTTC. Residues: CASSSSGLYNEQFF.

The rearrangement uses TRBV29-1 and TRBJ2-3; 7 nucleotides align to TRBD2. The germline V gene has CDR1 SQVTM and CDR2 ANQGSEA. The CDR3 is 15 residues long. The trim removed 4 bases at V and 0 bases at J, leaving 7 bases unmatched. CDR3 protein: CSVVAGWLSTDTQYF. DNA of the CDR3: TGCAGCGTTGTAGCGGGTTGGCTTAGCACAGATACGCAGTATTTT.

V gene TRBV10-3 combines with J gene TRBJ1-3; 7 bases line up with TRBD1. The CDR3 contains 15 residues. Germline CDR1 reads ENHRY; CDR2 reads SYGVKD. V lost 6 bases and J lost 2; bases outside the gene matches: 7. The DNA for the CDR3 is TGTGCCATCAGCGGGGGACAGAGAGCTGGAAACACCATATATTTT. Translating gives CAISGGQRAGNTIYF.

The chain recombines TRBV12-5 with TRBJ2-5; tentatively, D is TRBD2 (5 bases). The CDR3 length is 13 residues. Trimming removed 3 bases at V and 5 bases at J, with 10 bases between. Germline V gives CDR1 LGHNT, CDR2 FRNRAP. As DNA, the CDR3 is TGTGCTAGTGGTTTATCCGGGATTGAGACCCAGTACTTC. Its translation is CASGLSGIETQYF.

The chain links TRBV7-9 to TRBJ2-1; D perhaps matches TRBD2 (6 bases). V lost 2 bases to trimming and J lost 0 bases, with 14 bases between them. Germline CDR1 reads SEHNR; CDR2 reads FQNEAQ (reference sequence). There are 17 residues in the CDR3. CDR3 amino acids: CASSLRVGGSSYNEQFF. The CDR3 DNA follows: TGTGCCAGCAGCTTAAGAGTGGGAGGCAGCTCCTACAATGAGCAGTTCTTC.

The chain uses TRBV10-1 and TRBJ1-2, with 7 nucleotides matching TRBD1. CDR3 length: 16 residues. Trimming cost V 0 bases and J 7 bases; bases outside gene matches: 11. Germline V gene sequence: CDR1 WNHNN, CDR2 SYGVQD (reference sequence). CDR3 protein: CASSESIPQGIGGYTF. The CDR3 region has the DNA TGCGCCAGCAGTGAGTCGATCCCACAGGGGATAGGTGGCTACACCTTC.

The genes are TRBV11-2 and TRBJ2-7; D may be TRBD2 (6 bases). Germline CDR1 is SGHAT and CDR2 is FQNNGV. This CDR3 contains 15 residues. Trimming cost V 2 bases and J 2 bases, with 13 bases left between them. The CDR3 nucleotides are TGTGCCAGCAGCTTATACGGGGGTAGCACCTACGAGCAGTACTTC. Protein: CASSLYGGSTYEQYF.

The V gene is TRBV5-1, the J gene TRBJ2-7; the D gene is possibly TRBD2 (6 bases). The CDR3 is 14 amino acids. V lost 7 bases and J lost 6, with 20 bases in between. Looked up from germline, CDR1 is SGHRS and CDR2 is YFSETQ. The CDR3 nucleotides are TGCGCCAGCGCCTTTGTGGGGGGTGAAGGCGAGCAGTACTTC. It yields the protein CASAFVGGEGEQYF.

The rearrangement uses TRBV27 and TRBJ2-7; 10 bases fit TRBD2. Per the germline V gene, CDR1 is MNHEY and CDR2 is SMNVEV (reference sequence). The CDR3 extends over 15 amino acids. The junction had 3 bases not matched to a gene; V was cut back by 2 bases and J by 2 bases. CDR3 loop: CASSLTLAGTYEQYF. CDR3 sequence (DNA): TGTGCCAGCAGTTTAACACTAGCGGGGACCTACGAGCAGTACTTC.

This clone was detected once. The chain carries TRBV5-5 and TRBJ1-2, with D unresolved. The V gene's germline CDR1 is SGHKS and CDR2 YYEKEE (reference sequence). Trimming stripped 2 bases from V and 6 bases from J, with 20 bases between. The CDR3 length is 16 residues. The CDR3 sequence is CASSFISGVLKNGYTF. The CDR3 region has the DNA TGTGCCAGCAGCTTTATAAGCGGGGTTTTAAAGAATGGCTACACCTTC.

This sequence joins TRBV6-1 and TRBJ2-3, with TRBD2 matching 12 bases. With V trimmed by 1 base and J by 4 bases, 6 bases remained unmatched. CDR1 and CDR2 (germline): MNHNS, SASEGT. The length of the CDR3 is 17 residues. CDR3 nucleotide sequence: TGTGCCAGCAGTGAAGTTCTAGCGGGAGGGCCATCAGATACGCAGTATTTT. Amino acids: CASSEVLAGGPSDTQYF.

This chain links TRBV27 with TRBJ1-2, with TRBD1 matching over 7 bases. Germline-derived CDR1 and CDR2 are MNHEY and SMNVEV (reference sequence). The junction had 5 bases not matched to a gene; V was cut back by 5 bases and J by 5 bases. The CDR3 is 13 amino acids. CDR3 nucleotides: TGTGCCAGCAGTGGGGACAGTCTATATGGCTACACCTTC. This encodes CASSGDSLYGYTF.

This clone has a handful of counts. The chain is built from TRBV18 and TRBJ2-2; 8 bases align to TRBD1. V was pared by 3 bases and J by 4 bases, with 4 bases of the junction left unmatched. Germline V lookup: CDR1 KGHSH, CDR2 LQKENI. The CDR3 runs 15 residues. The CDR3: CASSPWTGSTGELFF. The CDR3 DNA sequence: TGTGCCAGCTCACCTTGGACAGGGTCCACCGGGGAGCTGTTTTTT.

The chain carries TRBV7-6 and TRBJ2-7; 9 bases are a match to TRBD1. This CDR3 spans 18 amino acids. Germline V gives CDR1 SGHVS, CDR2 FNYEAQ. The trim removed 1 base at V and 2 bases at J, leaving 12 bases unmatched. CDR3 residues: CASSLGGLGTGRPYEQYF. The CDR3 region has the DNA TGTGCCAGCAGCTTAGGAGGGTTAGGGACAGGGAGGCCCTACGAGCAGTACTTC.

The chain employs TRBV5-1 and TRBJ2-6; D not resolved. Deletions cut 0 bases from V and 0 bases from J, with 13 bases between. CDR3 size: 18 residues. Germline lookup yields CDR1 SGHRS and CDR2 YFSETQ. The DNA for the CDR3 is TGCGCCAGCAGCTTGGTGGCCCGCACAAACTCTGGGGCCAACGTCCTGACTTTC. As protein: CASSLVARTNSGANVLTF.

The rearrangement links TRBV7-2 to TRBJ2-7; possible D gene TRBD1, 5 bases. CDR1 and CDR2 from the germline V gene are SGHTA and FQGNSA. The CDR3 extends over 15 amino acids. Trimming shortened V by 6 bases and J by 0 bases, and 15 bases separated the two germline ends. CDR3 sequence (DNA): TGTGCCAGCAGATCTGGGGCGGAAGGCTCCTACGAGCAGTACTTC. As protein: CASRSGAEGSYEQYF.